This entry lists 5 T cell receptor beta chains sequenced from one sample in a study of OX40 agonist ivuxolimab in advanced cancers. TCRdb's table, derived via immunoSEQ multiplex PCR, lists solely in-frame clones and lacks some. The table shows about 80,000 clones, with about 88% occurring only once. The material sequenced was CD4+ or CD8+ T cells sorted from blood, taken in a trial of the OX40 agonist ivuxolimab. These receptors were taken from an adult with an advanced solid tumor such as melanoma, head and neck, liver or kidney cancer.

V and J are TRBV11-1 and TRBJ1-1; D unresolved. This CDR3 spans 13 amino acids. V was cut by 2 bases and J by 3 bases, with 7 bases left in between. CDR1 and CDR2 from the germline V gene are SGHAT and FQDESV (reference sequence). The CDR3 DNA reads as TGTGCCAGCAGCTTAAGACCCGACACTGAAGCTTTCTTT. This gives the protein CASSLRPDTEAFF.

This chain joins TRBV2 and TRBJ1-1; D unresolved. Germline assignment: CDR1 SNHLY and CDR2 FYNNEI. V lost 6 bases, J lost 3 bases, and 8 bases lay in between. This CDR3 is 12 amino acids long. CDR3 loop: CASRETYTEAFF. The CDR3 region has the DNA TGTGCCAGCAGGGAGACATACACTGAAGCTTTCTTT.

The chain carries TRBV29-1 and TRBJ2-7, with D uncertain. The CDR3 length is 11 residues. Germline V CDR1 and CDR2: SQVTM, ANQGSEA. The germline V and J ends were trimmed by 7 bases and 3 bases, with 10 bases remaining between them. CDR3 nucleotides: TGCAGCGGATATTTAAACTACGAGCAGTACTTC. Its translation: CSGYLNYEQYF.

This chain connects TRBV5-1 to TRBJ2-7; TRBD1 agrees at 9 bases. The CDR3 totals 15 residues. J was trimmed by 0 bases and V by 4 bases; bases with no gene match: 5. Germline loops: CDR1 SGHRS, CDR2 YFSETQ. CDR3 sequence reads: CASSLQGASSYEQYF. CDR3 nucleotide sequence: TGCGCCAGCAGCCTACAGGGGGCGAGCTCCTACGAGCAGTACTTC.

The rearrangement joins TRBV29-1 to TRBJ1-1, with a weak D call TRBD1 (5 bases). CDR1 and CDR2 from the germline V gene are SQVTM and ANQGSEA. This CDR3 contains 13 residues. Trimming took off 5 bases at V and 0 bases at J, with 10 bases between the two ends. In nucleotides, the CDR3 is TGCAGCGTTACGACAGCCGTGAACACTGAAGCTTTCTTT. Protein: CSVTTAVNTEAFF.